This entry features one T cell receptor beta chain sequence. No antigen is known for it. This sample stems from a study of response to subunit inactivated influenza vaccine. Study-level results: New T cells are recruited in small numbers by each seasonal influenza vaccination, according to the authors' suggestion.

TCRdb processed the RT-PCR reads anew with MiXCR; each CDR3 protein has one entry. In the table there are about 530,000 distinct CDR3 sequences, 12% of which are singletons. Between the trimmed V and J ends, which lost 7 bases and 5 bases, there was a span of 14 bases. The CDR3 is 14 residues long. The germline V gene encodes CDR1 MNHEY and CDR2 SMNVEV (reference sequence). The source was PBMCs from blood, collected on the day of vaccination. The receptor was derived from a man aged 50 or older who received an inactivated influenza vaccine. The chain links TRBV27 to TRBJ2-2; tentative D call: TRBD2 (5 bases). This CDR3 reads CASNRDPWTGELFF. CDR3 DNA sequence: TGTGCCAGCAACCGGGATCCTTGGACCGGGGAGCTGTTTTTT.